This T cell receptor (beta chain) is from a study of CD8 T cells in ankylosing spondylitis. Notes on the study in general: Enrichment of disease-linked clones was reportedly significant in matched ankylosing spondylitis synovial fluid. CD8+ cells made up the disease-linked clones, which were relatively rare in peripheral blood. Both synovial fluid and blood in reactive arthritis had previously been reported to carry some motif variants. Seemingly characteristic of ankylosing spondylitis blood was a TCR beta motif consisting of several highly homologous variants.

Germline V CDR1 and CDR2: SNHLY, FYNNEI. After removal of 6 bases from V and 4 bases from J, the junction contained 7 bases not matched to a gene. The CDR3 spans 15 residues. This clonotype was counted only a few times. The antigen is not known. Construction of TCR beta libraries was performed using quantitative 5'-RACE with molecular barcodes. From the 5' RACE reads, TCRdb called clonotypes with MiXCR, one entry per CDR3 protein. The data hold roughly 370,000 distinct CDR3 sequences, with 20% to 25% observed a single time. The material sequenced was blood, either unsorted or a sorted T cell fraction (not recorded which). V is TRBV2 and J is TRBJ2-1; 9 nucleotides line up with TRBD1. The TCR comes from a male donor with ankylosing spondylitis. The CDR3 DNA is TGTGCCAGCAGCGGGGACAGGGTGTCTTACAATGAGCAGTTCTTC. Protein sequence: CASSGDRVSYNEQFF.